A single T cell receptor beta chain is shown here with its context. Its antigen is unknown. The sample comes from a study of blood T cells in healthy people across ages. Study observations and caveats: Donor CMV status, an unknown factor, possibly confounded changes in expanded clonotypes. Naive T cell percentage strongly correlated with TCR beta diversity. Older age went with lower TCR beta diversity per million T cells, in a roughly linear way.

Each donor gave roughly 10 milliliters of peripheral blood. Through a sample-barcoded 5' primer and a J-beta primer mix, a second PCR was run for roughly 7 to 12 cycles. One entry per CDR3 protein results from TCRdb running MiXCR on the 5' RACE reads. This table holds 650,000 to 700,000 distinct CDR3 sequences, over 40% found once. Germline values: CDR1 DFQATT, CDR2 SNEGSKA (reference sequence). CDR3 length equals 15 residues. The chain couples TRBV20-1 to TRBJ2-4, with D possibly matching TRBD2 (7 bases). The J call could be wrong; TRBJ2-5 is a better fit for the DNA end. Input material: blood. The receptor comes from a woman at least 80 years old in good health. Here the CDR3 reads CSASLTGGPQETQYF. The CDR3 DNA is TGCAGTGCTTCCCTAACCGGGGGGCCTCAAGAGACCCAGTACTTC.